Presented here are 5 T cell receptor beta chains from one specimen sequenced in a study of T-cell reconstitution after alpha-beta-depleted transplantation in children. This sample's TCRbeta library carried unique molecular identifier barcodes. TCRdb passed the PCR reads through MiXCR, listing each CDR3 protein once. The sample yields 600,000 to 700,000 distinct CDR3 sequences, 16% seen once. The material was PBMCs from the stem cell graft donor, obtained from the stem cell graft. All receptors derive from a human donor who donated a stem cell graft to a child with acute myeloid leukemia.

A few counts support this clonotype. The chain uses TRBV5-1 and TRBJ2-1; D gene unclear. V shed 0 bases and J shed 5 bases, with 15 bases lying between them. The CDR3 has 16 amino acids. Germline V gives CDR1 SGHRS, CDR2 YFSETQ. CDR3 loop: CASSLGAFSLHNEQFF. The CDR3 DNA reads TGCGCCAGCAGCTTGGGAGCATTCTCACTCCACAATGAGCAGTTCTTC. The variable domain in full, completed from reference TRBV5-1 and TRBJ2-1, reads KAGVTQTPRYLIKTRGQQVTLSCSPISGHRSVSWYQQTPGQGLQFLFEYFSETQRNKGNFPGRFSGRQFSNSRSEMNVSTLELGDSALYLCASSLGAFSLHNEQFFGPGTRLTVL.

This CDR3 reads CASSSTGSGGYTF. DNA of the CDR3: TGTGCCAGCAGCTCGACAGGGTCAGGGGGCTACACCTTC. The V gene is TRBV11-2, the J gene TRBJ1-2; 7 bases agree with TRBD1. This CDR3 region has 13 residues. V shed 4 bases, J shed 8 bases, and the junction held 7 bases outside the gene matches. From germline, CDR1 is SGHAT and CDR2 FQNNGV.

The CDR3 loop is CASNGWSGGAWSYNEQFF. DNA of the CDR3: TGCGCCAGCAACGGCTGGAGTGGGGGGGCCTGGTCCTACAATGAGCAGTTCTTC. The chain is built from TRBV5-1 and TRBJ2-1; perhaps TRBD2 as D (7 bases). V lost 6 bases, J lost 1 base, and 23 bases lay in between. The CDR3 is 18 residues long. CDR1 is SGHRS and CDR2 is YFSETQ in the germline V gene.

This clonotype was seen a handful of times. The gene calls are TRBV20-1 and TRBJ2-1, with 8 bases aligning to TRBD2. V shed 1 base and J 5 bases; nucleotides not matched to a gene: 4. This CDR3 is built from 14 residues. Germline values: CDR1 DFQATT, CDR2 SNEGSKA (reference sequence). The CDR3 region is CSARGGGTDNEQFF. The CDR3 DNA sequence: TGCAGTGCTAGAGGCGGGGGGACCGACAATGAGCAGTTCTTC.

This clonotype was recorded at least ten times. V usage is TRBV7-3 and J usage is TRBJ2-3; D may match TRBD1 or TRBD2 (6 bases each). The CDR3 is 15 residues long. The germline V and J ends were trimmed by 4 bases and 4 bases, with 15 bases remaining between them. CDR1 and CDR2 (germline): SGHTA, FQGTGA. The CDR3 DNA reads TGTGCCAGCAGCTCCCGGGGGCTGGGCGCAGATACGCAGTATTTT. Protein sequence: CASSSRGLGADTQYF.